Each of the 13 T cell receptor beta chains below was sequenced from the same sample in a study of cytomegalovirus exposure and HLA in healthy donors. PCR used 60 Vbeta primers and 13 Jbeta primers. Using immunoSEQ multiplex PCR, the repertoire was profiled, and TCRdb retains in-frame clones only, with some absent. Found here are about 130,000 clones, about 80% of them singletons; the top ten hold approximately 4%. Sample: PBMCs. These receptor sequences come from a woman in her forties in good health and CMV-seronegative.

V gene TRBV7-6 combines with J gene TRBJ2-1; 7 bases map to TRBD2. Trimming removed 5 bases from V and 6 bases from J; junction bases left unmatched: 16. Germline CDR1 SGHVS, CDR2 FNYEAQ. The CDR3 extends over 17 amino acids. The CDR3 sequence: CASSPIERGDLPNEQFF. The CDR3, as DNA: TGTGCCAGCAGCCCGATTGAGCGGGGAGACCTTCCCAATGAGCAGTTCTTC.

J is TRBJ2-5 and V is TRBV4-2, with 13 bases that match TRBD2. The V gene end was trimmed by 4 bases and the J gene end by 13 bases; junction bases not matched to a gene: 12. This CDR3 is built from 15 residues. Germline lookup yields CDR1 LGHNA and CDR2 YNFKEQ. The CDR3 DNA follows: TGTGCCAGCAGCCGGGCAAGGACTAGCGGGGGACCCTCGTACTTC. Protein: CASSRARTSGGPSYF.

The chain joins TRBV2 to TRBJ1-4, with 8 bases matching TRBD1. The junction had 16 bases not matched to a gene; V was cut back by 6 bases and J by 7 bases. Germline lookup yields CDR1 SNHLY and CDR2 FYNNEI. This CDR3 has 17 amino acids. In DNA, the CDR3 is TGTGCCAGCAGCCATCAGACCAGACAGGGGTGCGGTGAAAAACTGTTTTTT. Translated: CASSHQTRQGCGEKLFF.

The chain employs TRBV2 and TRBJ2-3, with 15 bases fitting TRBD2. The length of the CDR3 is 16 residues. Germline V gene lookup returns CDR1 SNHLY and CDR2 FYNNEI. Losses at the gene ends were 5 bases for V and 3 bases for J; bases not matched to a gene: 3. The CDR3 here is CASSTGLAGGTDTQYF. The CDR3 DNA is TGTGCCAGCAGTACTGGACTAGCGGGGGGGACAGATACGCAGTATTTT.

The chain couples TRBV6-5 to TRBJ1-2, with TRBD1 matching 7 bases. The CDR3 loop spans 14 amino acids. Unmatched junction bases numbered 10, after V lost 8 bases and J lost 4 bases. From germline, CDR1 is MNHEY and CDR2 SVGAGI. CDR3 protein: CASGEGGPIYGYTF. In DNA, the CDR3 is TGTGCCAGCGGAGAAGGGGGCCCAATCTATGGCTACACCTTC.

In this sample, this clone turned up once. The chain combines TRBV9 with TRBJ2-3; D is perhaps TRBD1 (5 bases). This CDR3 comprises 13 residues. V lost 4 bases and J lost 1, with 7 bases in between. Germline V gene lookup returns CDR1 SGDLS and CDR2 YYNGEE. CDR3 loop: CASSLTGTDTQYF. The CDR3, as DNA: TGTGCCAGCAGCCTGACAGGCACAGATACGCAGTATTTT.

This chain's CDR3 is CASRHGDRGSQETQYF. The CDR3 DNA reads TGTGCCAGCAGGCATGGGGACAGGGGATCCCAAGAGACCCAGTACTTC. This chain connects TRBV28 to TRBJ2-5, with TRBD1 matching over 10 bases. Germline V gene lookup returns CDR1 MDHEN and CDR2 SYDVKM. With 6 bases clipped from V and 1 base from J, the junction kept 8 bases outside the gene matches. The CDR3 is 16 amino acids.

V gene TRBV5-1 combines with J gene TRBJ2-5; weak D call: TRBD2 (7 bases). V was shortened by 3 bases and J by 4 bases, with 16 bases between the two germline ends. In germline, CDR1 is SGHRS, CDR2 YFSETQ. The CDR3 runs to 15 residues. CDR3 sequence: CASSSRGGAGETQYF. DNA of the CDR3: TGCGCCAGCAGCTCCCGTGGGGGGGCAGGAGAGACCCAGTACTTC.

The table lists this clone with a count of one. The junction departs from the called germline gene at one end, perhaps through a read error. The chain couples TRBV7-9 to TRBJ1-1; 9 bases agree with TRBD1. The germline gives CDR1 SEHNR, CDR2 FQNEAQ (reference sequence). The CDR3 consists of 16 residues. The CDR3 sequence is CSSSLPRDRDKGEAFF. The DNA of the CDR3 is TGTTCCAGCAGCTTACCACGGGACAGGGATAAGGGTGAAGCTTTCTTT.

This sequence joins TRBV28 and TRBJ2-7, with D perhaps TRBD2 (6 bases). The CDR3 covers 15 residues. Between the trimmed V and J ends, which lost 5 bases and 4 bases, there was a span of 18 bases. Germline-derived CDR1 and CDR2 are MDHEN and SYDVKM. CDR3 region: CASSPLTSKGYEQYF. CDR3 DNA sequence: TGTGCCAGCAGTCCCTTGACTAGTAAGGGGTACGAGCAGTACTTC.

The chain combines TRBV7-9 with TRBJ2-7; tentative D call: TRBD2 (6 bases). Germline values: CDR1 SEHNR, CDR2 FQNEAQ (reference sequence). The CDR3 has 14 residues. Trimming removed 4 bases at V and 3 bases at J, with 13 bases between. CDR3 sequence: CASSSRGEDYEQYF. CDR3 sequence (DNA): TGTGCCAGCAGCTCCCGCGGGGAGGACTACGAGCAGTACTTC.

Only a few counts were recorded for this clone. The same CDR3 can be traced to other DNA sequences in this sample. The chain couples TRBV9 to TRBJ2-3, with D possibly matching TRBD2 (5 bases). CDR3 length: 13 residues. V lost 0 bases and J 6 bases, leaving 8 bases between the germline ends. CDR1 and CDR2 (germline): SGDLS, YYNGEE. The CDR3 protein is CASSVGGLDTQYF. The CDR3, as DNA: TGTGCCAGCAGCGTAGGAGGGTTGGATACGCAGTATTTT.

The V call is TRBV27, the J call TRBJ1-1, with D unresolved. Germline CDR1 MNHEY, CDR2 SMNVEV (reference sequence). The V end lost 4 bases, the J end lost 0 bases, and 9 bases lay between the germline ends. CDR3 length equals 14 residues. CDR3 sequence: CASSSGFLNTEAFF. The CDR3 nucleotides read TGTGCCAGCAGTTCCGGGTTCTTGAACACTGAAGCTTTCTTT.